This note documents a single TCR beta chain sequence. Other DNA sequences from this sample encode an identical CDR3 as well. TCRdb keeps only in-frame clones here, not all; method: immunoSEQ multiplex PCR. The sample includes approximately 260,000 clones, 75% to 95% seen only once; the top ten take approximately 2%. The V gene lost 0 bases and the J gene lost 4 bases, with 12 bases spanning the gap. CDR1 is MNHEY and CDR2 is SVGAGI in the germline V gene. The CDR3 contains 15 residues. This record comes from a study of blood T cell repertoires in COVID-19. This rearrangement joins TRBV6-5 to TRBJ1-2; D might be TRBD1 (6 bases). The receptor's source is a woman between 18 and 29 years old who had recovered from COVID-19. Sequencing used PBMCs or T cells enriched from blood (not recorded which). For the CDR3, the DNA is TGTGCCAGCAGTTACTCCCTACAGGGTAGCTATGGCTACACCTTC. Protein product: CASSYSLQGSYGYTF.